The 14 T cell receptor beta chains below all came from one sample that was sequenced in a study of T cell responses to AZD1222 COVID-19 vaccine (dated by TCRdb to the early 2020s). Library method: the immunoSEQ multiplex PCR assay. The immuneACCESS repertoire file appears here via TCRdb, limited to in-frame rearrangements. These files lack a portion of the clones; in checked studies, under half of the deficit traces to unresolved V genes, and the cause of the others is not known. For this sample the table gives 200,000 or so clones, of which more than 75% were detected only once. Clones ranked in the top ten supply 2.7% of the sample. The sample's time point label, decoded: baseline before first vaccination. The sample's treatment or condition label, decoded: meningococcal conjugate vaccine given as trial control. Material: peripheral blood, obtained on day 0 of MenACWY control vaccination. The receptor source for this set is an adult in good health.

The chain recombines TRBV30 with TRBJ2-7, with D possibly being TRBD1 (6 bases). CDR3 size: 13 residues. Germline V gives CDR1 GTSNPN, CDR2 SVGIG (reference sequence). Trimming stripped 0 bases from V and 3 bases from J, with 9 bases between. DNA for the CDR3: TGTGCCTGGAGTGTAGAGGGACACTACGAGCAGTACTTC. Residues: CAWSVEGHYEQYF.

The chain is built from TRBV3-1 (or the pseudogene TRBV3-2) and TRBJ1-5; D is undetermined. From germline, CDR1 is LGHDT and CDR2 YNNKEL (reference sequence). V dropped 2 bases and J dropped 7 bases, with 9 bases sitting between them. The CDR3 sequence is 13 residues long. The CDR3 spells CASSQNGWQPQHF. CDR3 nucleotides: TGTGCCAGCAGCCAAAATGGGTGGCAGCCCCAGCATTTT.

The genes are TRBV5-1 and TRBJ2-1, with D possibly being TRBD1 or TRBD2 (6 bases each). Germline V gives CDR1 SGHRS, CDR2 YFSETQ. This CDR3 contains 14 residues. Deletions cut 5 bases from V and 4 bases from J, with 13 bases between. The CDR3 sequence is CASREGGPYNEQFF. CDR3 sequence (DNA): TGCGCCAGCAGAGAGGGGGGACCATACAATGAGCAGTTCTTC. Full variable domain (outside the CDR3, taken from reference TRBV5-1 and TRBJ2-1): KAGVTQTPRYLIKTRGQQVTLSCSPISGHRSVSWYQQTPGQGLQFLFEYFSETQRNKGNFPGRFSGRQFSNSRSEMNVSTLELGDSALYLCASREGGPYNEQFFGPGTRLTVL.

This clone was seen just once. The chain is built from TRBV19 and TRBJ1-5; tentative D call: TRBD1 (5 bases). The CDR3 spans 14 residues. Germline CDR1 and CDR2: LNHDA and SQIVND (reference sequence). V was shortened by 10 bases and J by 4 bases, with 17 bases between the two germline ends. The CDR3 reads CATRDWAPNQPQHF. In DNA, the CDR3 is TGTGCCACCCGGGACTGGGCACCTAATCAGCCCCAGCATTTT.

The chain combines TRBV12-3 or TRBV12-4 with TRBJ1-1; the D is unclear. V was clipped by 4 bases and J by 1 base, with 7 bases between them. There are 13 residues in the CDR3. The DNA for the CDR3 is TGTGCCAGCAGTTCCCTGACGAACACTGAAGCTTTCTTT. Translating gives CASSSLTNTEAFF.

The CDR3 reads CASSSSGEQETQYF. CDR3 DNA: TGTGCCAGCAGCTCTAGCGGGGAGCAAGAGACCCAGTACTTC. The chain is built from TRBV6-8 and TRBJ2-5; 9 positions agree with TRBD2. This CDR3 region has 14 residues. With V trimmed by 6 bases and J by 2 bases, 4 bases remained unmatched. The germline V gene has CDR1 MNHGY and CDR2 SAAAGT.

This clone was seen just once. The rearrangement links TRBV5-6 to TRBJ1-5; TRBD1 is a possible D gene (5 bases). The V gene lost 0 bases and the J gene lost 3 bases, with 7 bases spanning the gap. The CDR3 consists of 14 residues. In germline, CDR1 is SGHDT, CDR2 YYEEEE. The chain's CDR3 is CASSLGRVNQPQHF. The CDR3 nucleotides read TGTGCCAGCAGCTTGGGCAGGGTCAATCAGCCCCAGCATTTT.

J is TRBJ2-5 and V is TRBV7-2; 11 bases agree with TRBD2. CDR3 length equals 15 residues. Germline values: CDR1 SGHTA, CDR2 FQGNSA. Losses at the gene ends were 2 bases for V and 2 bases for J; bases not matched to a gene: 1. The CDR3 protein is CASSLRTSGQETQYF. The CDR3 nucleotides read TGTGCCAGCAGCTTACGGACTAGCGGGCAAGAGACCCAGTACTTC.

The chain employs TRBV30 and TRBJ1-1, with D possibly matching TRBD1 (5 bases). Trimming removed 2 bases from V and 0 bases from J, with 7 bases in between. The CDR3 has 13 amino acids. Germline CDR1 and CDR2: GTSNPN and SVGIG (reference sequence). CDR3 DNA sequence: TGTGCCTGGAGTCAGGGTATGAACACTGAAGCTTTCTTT. Its protein is CAWSQGMNTEAFF.

DNA for the CDR3: TGCAGCGTTGAAGCGGGCAGGACGTACTTC. This gives the protein CSVEAGRTYF. The genes are TRBV29-1 and TRBJ2-7; D call uncertain. With 1 base removed from V and 12 bases from J, the gap between germline ends came to 10 bases. Germline CDR1 is SQVTM and CDR2 is ANQGSEA. CDR3 length: 10 residues.

This clone is termed medium-sized (0.01 to 0.1%). The chain couples TRBV19 to TRBJ2-2; D assignment may be TRBD1 or TRBD2 (6 bases each). Trimming left V 10 bases short and J 3 bases short, with 18 bases between. Germline CDR1 LNHDA, CDR2 SQIVND (reference sequence). The CDR3 has 15 residues. The CDR3 coding sequence is TGTGCCACCAAAAGGGGGGACATGGACACCGGGGAGCTGTTTTTT. The encoded protein is CATKRGDMDTGELFF.

This chain joins TRBV2 and TRBJ2-3; D unresolved. This CDR3 comprises 11 residues. Per the germline V gene, CDR1 is SNHLY and CDR2 is FYNNEI. Trimming took 5 bases from V and 3 from J, leaving 3 bases between them. CDR3 sequence: CASSLTDTQYF. DNA of the CDR3: TGTGCCAGCAGTCTTACAGATACGCAGTATTTT.

This clone was seen only a few times. The DNA of the CDR3 is TGCGCCAGCAGCGTCAGGACACCCAAAAACATTCAGTACTTC. Encoded protein: CASSVRTPKNIQYF. The chain joins TRBV5-1 to TRBJ2-4; perhaps TRBD1 as D (5 bases). The CDR3 is 14 residues long. The V gene's germline CDR1 is SGHRS and CDR2 YFSETQ. V was pared by 4 bases and J by 2 bases, with 10 bases between. Based on the CDR3 plus reference TRBV5-1 and TRBJ2-4, the full variable domain is KAGVTQTPRYLIKTRGQQVTLSCSPISGHRSVSWYQQTPGQGLQFLFEYFSETQRNKGNFPGRFSGRQFSNSRSEMNVSTLELGDSALYLCASSVRTPKNIQYFGAGTRLSVL.

The J gene is TRBJ2-2, the V gene TRBV9; D not resolved. The CDR3 spans 17 residues. CDR1 is SGDLS, CDR2 YYNGEE, per germline. V shed 4 bases and J shed 0 bases, with 16 bases lying between them. The CDR3 coding sequence is TGTGCCAGCAGCTCCCCCACCCGGCAGCCGAACACCGGGGAGCTGTTTTTT. Amino acids: CASSSPTRQPNTGELFF. The entire variable domain, with the rest obtained from reference TRBV9 and TRBJ2-2, is as follows: DSGVTQTPKHLITATGQRVTLRCSPRSGDLSVYWYQQSLDQGLQFLIQYYNGEERAKGNILERFSAQQFPDLHSELNLSSLELGDSALYFCASSSPTRQPNTGELFFGEGSRLTVL.